The clone carrying this T cell receptor beta chain was recorded a few times. Its antigen is not identified. This CDR3 is 15 amino acids long. Per germline, CDR1 SEHNR and CDR2 FQNEAQ (reference sequence). The germline V and J ends were trimmed by 5 bases and 3 bases, with 16 bases remaining between them. The entry originates in a study of T cell repertoires in cytomegalovirus infection. The wider study: TCR beta signatures that were public indicated CMV infection and matching HLA type.

Notes on the study in general: Identification of carriers of CMV plus the relevant HLA was achieved through cumulative public TCR beta family frequency. CMV-specific HLA-C-restricted TCR beta clonotypes dominated the ex vivo response.

TCRdb redid the calling of the reads with MiXCR, one entry per CDR3 protein. The sample consists of about 150,000 distinct CDR3 sequences, roughly a quarter of them appearing once. Specimen: PBMCs. V gene TRBV7-9 combines with J gene TRBJ1-1; weak D call: TRBD1 (5 bases). The sequence came from a human donor in good health (CMV status not recorded). Some clones in this sample may be carry-over from other donors' samples. In nucleotides, the CDR3 is TGTGCCAGCAGCAGGGGACCGCCCCTGGACACTGAAGCTTTCTTT. Protein sequence: CASSRGPPLDTEAFF.